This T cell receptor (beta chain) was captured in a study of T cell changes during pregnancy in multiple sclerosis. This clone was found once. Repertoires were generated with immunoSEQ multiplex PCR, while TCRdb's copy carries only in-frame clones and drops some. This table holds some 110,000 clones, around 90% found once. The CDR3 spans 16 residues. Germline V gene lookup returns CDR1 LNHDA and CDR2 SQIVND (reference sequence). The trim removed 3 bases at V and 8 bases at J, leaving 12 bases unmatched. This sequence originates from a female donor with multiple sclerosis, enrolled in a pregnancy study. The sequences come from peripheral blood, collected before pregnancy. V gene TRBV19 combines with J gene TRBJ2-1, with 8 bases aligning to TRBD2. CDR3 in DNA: TGTGCCAGTAGTATTGGAACGGGGGGGCCTGGACATGAGCAGTTCTTC. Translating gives CASSIGTGGPGHEQFF.